This T cell receptor beta chain was identified in a study of cytomegalovirus exposure and HLA in healthy donors. Study-wide points: Beyond CMV serostatus, there was no information to go on about immune exposure. A few chains tied to CMV proved CMV antigen-specific in vitro.

For this clone: Its antigen is unknown.

PCR employed 60 Vbeta and 13 Jbeta primers. Source study methods: It was a later analysis that counted roughly 80 million unique TCR beta chains, of which 9.5 million to 14 million were shared. Sequencing was performed with immunoSEQ multiplex PCR; in TCRdb, only in-frame clones are kept and a portion is missing. V and J calls and clone size follow that table, whereas D and trimming were derived from the DNA. The sample contains 180,000 or so clones, 60% to 80% of which appear only once. Germline V gives CDR1 SGDLS, CDR2 YYNGEE. V dropped 0 bases and J dropped 10 bases, with 22 bases sitting between them. This CDR3 is 17 amino acids long.

The rearrangement uses TRBV9 and TRBJ2-2; a weak D match, TRBD1 (6 bases). Sequencing was performed on PBMCs. The clonotype was recovered from a man aged 50-60 years in good health and CMV-seropositive. CDR3 residues: CASSVATGTRGSTELFF. The CDR3 coding sequence is TGTGCCAGCAGCGTAGCTACCGGAACAAGGGGGTCGACGGAGCTGTTTTTT.